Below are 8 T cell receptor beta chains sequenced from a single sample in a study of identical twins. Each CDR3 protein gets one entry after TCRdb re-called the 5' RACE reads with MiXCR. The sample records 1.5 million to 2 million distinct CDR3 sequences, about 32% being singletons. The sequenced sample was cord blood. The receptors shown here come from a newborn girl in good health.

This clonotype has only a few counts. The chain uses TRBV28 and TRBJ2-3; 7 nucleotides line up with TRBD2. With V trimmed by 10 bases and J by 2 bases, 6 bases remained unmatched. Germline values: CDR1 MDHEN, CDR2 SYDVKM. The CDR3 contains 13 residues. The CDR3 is CATLGGNTDTQYF. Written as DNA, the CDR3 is TGTGCCACCCTCGGGGGGAACACAGATACGCAGTATTTT.

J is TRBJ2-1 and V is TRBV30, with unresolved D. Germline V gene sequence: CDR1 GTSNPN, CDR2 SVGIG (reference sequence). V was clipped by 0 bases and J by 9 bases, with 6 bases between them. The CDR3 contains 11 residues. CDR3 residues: CAWSVKREQFF. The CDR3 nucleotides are TGTGCCTGGAGTGTAAAGCGTGAGCAGTTCTTC.

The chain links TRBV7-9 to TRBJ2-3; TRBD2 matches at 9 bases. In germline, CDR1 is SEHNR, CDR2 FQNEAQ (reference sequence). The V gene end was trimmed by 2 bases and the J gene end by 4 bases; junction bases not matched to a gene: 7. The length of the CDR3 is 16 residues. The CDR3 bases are TGTGCCAGCAGCTTACGGATGCGGGGGGGAGCAGATACGCAGTATTTT. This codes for CASSLRMRGGADTQYF.

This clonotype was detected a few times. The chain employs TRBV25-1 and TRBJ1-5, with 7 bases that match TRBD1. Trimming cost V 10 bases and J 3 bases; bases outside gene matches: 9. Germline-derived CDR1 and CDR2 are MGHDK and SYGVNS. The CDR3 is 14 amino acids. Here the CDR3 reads CANPQGWDNQPQHF. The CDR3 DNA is TGTGCCAATCCACAGGGGTGGGACAATCAGCCCCAGCATTTT.

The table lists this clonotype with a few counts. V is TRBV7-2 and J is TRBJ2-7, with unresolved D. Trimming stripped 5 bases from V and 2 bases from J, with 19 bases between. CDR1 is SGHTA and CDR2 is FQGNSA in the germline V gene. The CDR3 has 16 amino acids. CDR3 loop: CASSQTSSQYAYEQYF. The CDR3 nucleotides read TGTGCCAGCAGCCAAACCAGCTCCCAGTATGCCTACGAGCAGTACTTC. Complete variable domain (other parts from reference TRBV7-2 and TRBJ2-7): GAGVSQSPSNKVTEKGKDVELRCDPISGHTALYWYRQSLGQGLEFLIYFQGNSAPDKSGLPSDRFSAERTGGSVSTLTIQRTQQEDSAVYLCASSQTSSQYAYEQYFGPGTRLTVT.

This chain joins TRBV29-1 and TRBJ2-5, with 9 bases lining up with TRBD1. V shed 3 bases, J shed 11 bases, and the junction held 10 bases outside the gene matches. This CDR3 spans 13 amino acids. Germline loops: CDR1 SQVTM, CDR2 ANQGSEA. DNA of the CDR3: TGCAGCGTTGAGGAAGACAGGGGGAATGAGCAGTACTTC. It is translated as CSVEEDRGNEQYF. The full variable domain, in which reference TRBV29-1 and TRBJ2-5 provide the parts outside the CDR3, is SAVISQKPSRDICQRGTSLTIQCQVDSQVTMMFWYRQQPGQSLTLIATANQGSEATYESGFVIDKFPISRPNLTFSTLTVSNMSPEDSSIYLCSVEEDRGNEQYFGPGTRLLVL.

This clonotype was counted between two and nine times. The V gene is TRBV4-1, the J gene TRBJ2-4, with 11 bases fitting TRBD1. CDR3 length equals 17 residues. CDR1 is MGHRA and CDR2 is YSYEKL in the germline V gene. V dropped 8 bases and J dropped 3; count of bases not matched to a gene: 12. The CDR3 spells CASSLGPGQGVKNIQYF. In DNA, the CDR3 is TGCGCCAGCTCCCTTGGTCCGGGACAGGGGGTCAAAAACATTCAGTACTTC.

CDR3 sequence: CASSATIAGYEQYF. CDR3 coding DNA: TGTGCCAGCAGCGCCACTATAGCGGGGTACGAGCAGTACTTC. The chain has TRBV9 and TRBJ2-7; 8 bases fit TRBD2. With V trimmed by 3 bases and J by 4 bases, 6 bases remained unmatched. CDR1 SGDLS and CDR2 YYNGEE come from the germline V gene. The CDR3 consists of 14 residues.